A single sample is the source of the 18 T cell receptor beta chains below, sequenced in a study of post-analysis software for immune sequencing data (dated by TCRdb to between 2014 and 2017). Beyond this particular receptor, the publication reports: Patients showed significantly higher frequencies than controls for roughly 5 TRBV segments, among them TRBV5-6, TRBV5-1 and TRBV20-1.

Their cognate antigens are unknown. The method was PCR. The sequencer was an Illumina HiSeq 2500. To reduce PCR and sequencing biases, unique molecular identifiers were built into the TCR beta cDNA libraries. TCRdb ran its own pipeline on the public reads, namely fastp trimming at Q25 and MiXCR clone calling, and kept in-frame beta chains. Entries are consolidated by CDR3 protein sequence, retaining the most common genes and DNA. The sample includes around 500,000 distinct CDR3 sequences, with 30% to 40% observed a single time. Approximately 6% of the sample lies in the top ten. The sequenced sample consisted of blood. These receptors originate from a girl under 18 with multiple sclerosis.

Concerning this clonotype itself: A read error may be the cause here, since a much bigger clone is one base away. The chain employs TRBV12-3 or TRBV12-4 and TRBJ2-3, with 9 bases aligning to TRBD2. The CDR3 runs to 15 residues. The CDR3 loop reads CAGRSSGVSTDTQYF. CDR3 nucleotides: TGTGCCGGCAGATCTAGCGGGGTTAGCACAGATACGCAGTATTTT.

This clonotype was observed a handful of times. The V and J genes are TRBV29-1 and TRBJ1-2; D gene uncertain. The V end was cut by 7 bases, the J end by 5 bases, with 11 bases between. This CDR3 region has 11 residues. Germline V gene sequence: CDR1 SQVTM, CDR2 ANQGSEA. DNA for the CDR3: TGCAGCGCCCCGGAGAGTTATGGCTACACCTTC. This gives the protein CSAPESYGYTF.

This clonotype came up a few times. The chain uses TRBV28 and TRBJ2-5; D is unresolved. CDR3 size: 11 residues. In germline, CDR1 is MDHEN, CDR2 SYDVKM. Trimming shortened V by 7 bases and J by 5 bases, and 8 bases separated the two germline ends. The CDR3 nucleotides are TGTGCCAGCACCTATAGGGAGACCCAGTACTTC. Encoded protein: CASTYRETQYF.

The table lists this clonotype with a few counts. The chain couples TRBV7-9 to TRBJ1-4, with a weak D call TRBD1 (6 bases). The V end was cut by 2 bases, the J end by 4 bases, with 8 bases between. CDR1 SEHNR and CDR2 FQNEAQ come from the germline V gene (reference sequence). This CDR3 region has 14 residues. CDR3 DNA: TGTGCCAGCAGCTTATACAGGGATAATGAAAAACTGTTTTTT. This translates into CASSLYRDNEKLFF. Complete variable domain (other parts from reference TRBV7-9 and TRBJ1-4): DTGVSQNPRHKITKRGQNVTFRCDPISEHNRLYWYRQTLGQGPEFLTYFQNEAQLEKSRLLSDRFSAERPKGSFSTLEIQRTEQGDSAMYLCASSLYRDNEKLFFGSGTQLSVL.

The chain employs TRBV20-1 and TRBJ2-1; D is perhaps TRBD1 or TRBD2 (6 bases each). V lost 1 base and J lost 1, with 8 bases in between. The CDR3 spans 14 residues. Looked up from germline, CDR1 is DFQATT and CDR2 is SNEGSKA (reference sequence). The CDR3 DNA reads TGCAGTGCTAGAGTAGGGGGGTCCTACAATGAGCAGTTCTTC. Amino acids: CSARVGGSYNEQFF.

This clonotype turned up a few times. The rearrangement links TRBV4-2 to TRBJ1-1; 7 bases fit TRBD1. The CDR3 runs 15 residues. The V gene end was trimmed by 4 bases and the J gene end by 6 bases; junction bases not matched to a gene: 11. Per germline, CDR1 LGHNA and CDR2 YNFKEQ. In DNA, the CDR3 is TGTGCCAGCAGCCCAGGGGGAGGGGGCGACGCTGAAGCTTTCTTT. Amino acid sequence: CASSPGGGGDAEAFF.

The chain is built from TRBV6-5 and TRBJ2-3; TRBD2 matches at 10 bases. The germline V gene has CDR1 MNHEY and CDR2 SVGAGI. The length of the CDR3 is 16 residues. Trimming cost V 6 bases and J 6 bases; bases outside gene matches: 12. As DNA, the CDR3 is TGTGCCAGCAGCCGGAGGACTAGCGGTGTCCCGGATACGCAGTATTTT. Translation: CASSRRTSGVPDTQYF.

The rearrangement joins TRBV5-6 to TRBJ1-1; 8 positions match TRBD1. Germline trimming cut 1 base from V and 5 bases from J; bases unmatched to any gene: 10. The germline gives CDR1 SGHDT, CDR2 YYEEEE. The CDR3 runs 16 residues. CDR3 nucleotides: TGTGCCAGCAGCTTGTTTCTTCGACAGGGGAGGACTGAAGCTTTCTTT. Its translation: CASSLFLRQGRTEAFF.

This clonotype has more than one count but fewer than ten. CDR3 DNA sequence: TGTGCCAGCAGCTTATTCGCAGGGGGAGCTTTCTTT. Protein product: CASSLFAGGAFF. V gene TRBV7-9 combines with J gene TRBJ1-1; 7 positions match TRBD1. The CDR3 sequence is 12 residues long. V was pared by 2 bases and J by 10 bases, with 4 bases of the junction left unmatched. Germline CDR1 reads SEHNR; CDR2 reads FQNEAQ (reference sequence).

The genes are TRBV4-1 and TRBJ2-6; D is uncertain. The CDR3 is 16 amino acids. V gave up 1 base and J gave up 0 bases, with 7 bases separating them. Germline assignment: CDR1 MGHRA and CDR2 YSYEKL. The DNA for the CDR3 is TGCGCCAGCAGCCAAGCCCAACTCTCTGGGGCCAACGTCCTGACTTTC. Translating gives CASSQAQLSGANVLTF.

This clonotype has just a few counts. V gene TRBV7-6 combines with J gene TRBJ2-1; 13 bases fit TRBD2. Germline CDR1 SGHVS, CDR2 FNYEAQ. The CDR3 loop spans 17 amino acids. Trimming at V came to 4 bases and at J to 4 bases, leaving 7 bases not matched to a gene. CDR3 sequence (DNA): TGTGCCAGCAGCTCCCCCTGGACTAGCGGGGGATACAATGAGCAGTTCTTC. Its translation: CASSSPWTSGGYNEQFF.

This clonotype appeared a few times. The V gene is TRBV5-1, the J gene TRBJ2-4; D may match TRBD1 or TRBD2 (5 bases each). The germline V and J ends were trimmed by 7 bases and 4 bases, with 9 bases remaining between them. The CDR3 consists of 12 residues. CDR1 is SGHRS and CDR2 is YFSETQ in the germline V gene. CDR3 sequence reads: CASRDGKNIQYF. CDR3 bases: TGCGCCAGCCGGGACGGAAAAAACATTCAGTACTTC.

This clonotype was counted between two and nine times. The chain uses TRBV20-1 and TRBJ1-5, with 7 bases that match TRBD1. The CDR3 runs to 13 residues. Trimming removed 1 base from V and 5 bases from J; junction bases left unmatched: 2. Germline assignment: CDR1 DFQATT and CDR2 SNEGSKA (reference sequence). The CDR3 spells CSARATGDQPQHF. The DNA of the CDR3 is TGCAGTGCTAGAGCTACAGGGGATCAGCCCCAGCATTTT.

This clonotype was counted between two and nine times. This sequence joins TRBV20-1 and TRBJ2-1; TRBD2 agrees at 8 bases. Looked up from germline, CDR1 is DFQATT and CDR2 is SNEGSKA (reference sequence). The length of the CDR3 is 14 residues. Unmatched junction bases numbered 12, after V lost 8 bases and J lost 6 bases. The CDR3 coding sequence is TGCAGTTGGAAAGCGGGGGAAGGGGTCAATGAGCAGTTCTTC. This sequence encodes CSWKAGEGVNEQFF.

This chain connects TRBV20-1 to TRBJ2-5, with 12 bases identical to TRBD2. The CDR3 length is 16 residues. CDR1 is DFQATT, CDR2 SNEGSKA, per germline (reference sequence). J was trimmed by 4 bases and V by 5 bases; bases with no gene match: 11. CDR3 protein: CSADVPGLAGTETQYF. As DNA, the CDR3 is TGCAGTGCTGATGTGCCGGGACTAGCGGGTACAGAGACCCAGTACTTC.

This clonotype has at least ten counts. This chain uses TRBV20-1 with TRBJ1-2; 9 bases align to TRBD1. Looked up from germline, CDR1 is DFQATT and CDR2 is SNEGSKA (reference sequence). After removal of 2 bases from V and 2 bases from J, the junction contained 9 bases not matched to a gene. This CDR3 is 16 amino acids long. Written as DNA, the CDR3 is TGCAGTGCTAGATCCCGGGACAGGGATCGAAACTATGGCTACACCTTC. This codes for CSARSRDRDRNYGYTF.

CDR3 loop: CASKADLPDEQYF. DNA of the CDR3: TGCGCCAGCAAAGCGGATCTACCCGACGAGCAGTACTTC. V gene TRBV5-1 combines with J gene TRBJ2-7; tentatively, D is TRBD2 (5 bases). The germline CDR1 and CDR2 sequences are SGHRS and YFSETQ. Trimming shortened V by 6 bases and J by 5 bases, and 15 bases separated the two germline ends. The CDR3 runs 13 residues.

CDR3 sequence reads: CSASRRLLAGAETQYF. The CDR3 region has the DNA TGCAGTGCCTCGAGGCGACTACTAGCGGGGGCAGAGACCCAGTACTTC. The genes are TRBV20-1 and TRBJ2-5; 11 bases are a match to TRBD2. The ends lost 6 bases at V and 4 bases at J; junction bases unmatched: 13. Germline CDR1 reads DFQATT; CDR2 reads SNEGSKA (reference sequence). There are 16 residues in the CDR3.